This entry concerns a single T cell receptor (beta chain). The antigen it binds to is not known. Per-base quality was not reported, and no clone a single base away is much larger than it. The record originates from a study of CD8 T cells in Susac syndrome (dated by TCRdb to about 2019). Some background on the complete study: Repertoire sequencing was used to test whether CD8+ T cell activation and differentiation in Susac syndrome was antigen driven. What the work shows at the level of the full study, not this receptor alone: The number of individuals in the TCR sequencing and HLA analysis was acknowledged as relatively small.

The CDR3 runs 16 residues from the cysteine to the phenylalanine. Solely the CDR3 DNA is kept, with 48 bases framed from the first base. Per the germline V gene (reference sequence), SEHNR is the CDR1 and FQNEAQ is the CDR2. Cut back by 5 bases and 1 base, the V and J ends lie 15 bases apart. RNA was extracted using the RNeasy kit, and roughly 0.45 to 1 microgram was reverse transcribed with random hexamers. TCR beta CDR3 regions were amplified with the immunoSEQ multiplex PCR assay covering 54 Vbeta and 13 Jbeta segments. PCR amplification bias was corrected by using a synthetic template baseline for primer optimization and computational correction. Regarding the original processing steps: Reads were annotated to V, D and J genes per IMGT and analyzed with immunoSEQ Analyzer, keeping only productive sequences. Clonality was calculated as one minus the Shannon entropy normalized by log2 of the number of productive unique sequences. For each patient and control, public and private clones were evaluated within the 100 most prevalent clones. Clones were defined as Susac-specific when absent from the healthy and MS cohorts, from approximately 1,100 published viral clones and from other ImmuneACCESS disease sequences. TCRdb reprocessed the public reads (quality trimming at Q25 with fastp, clone calling with MiXCR) and kept in-frame beta chains. Each record represents a unique CDR3 protein, reported with the most common genes and DNA among its rows. What appears here as the V and J calls and clone size reflects TCRdb's work, not the paper's. For this sample the table gives 250,000 to 350,000 distinct CDR3 sequences, of which just over 90% were detected only once. The biggest ten clones account for over 0.065% of the sample.

High-throughput TCR beta sequencing profiled peripheral blood CD8+ and CD4+ T cells from healthy donors, Susac syndrome patients and multiple sclerosis patients. The multiple sclerosis controls were treatment-naive patients whose relapsing-remitting disease, either stable or active, fulfilled the revised McDonald criteria. Bulk CD8+ and CD4+ T cells were purified by magnetic negative isolation, whereas CD8+ TEMRA cells were enriched by FACS. Blood was drawn into EDTA tubes, processed within 24 hours, and PBMCs were isolated by density gradient centrifugation. PBMCs destined for TCR sequencing were cryopreserved in liquid nitrogen and later thawed in a 37 °C water bath. The sorted or isolated CD4+, CD8+ and CD8+ TEMRA cells reached a purity of at least 90%.

The chain is made from TRBV7-9 and TRBJ2-4; D gene: possibly TRBD1, on 6 matching bases. The clonotype was recovered from a human donor with multiple sclerosis. The sequencing sample was made of CD4+ T cells from PBMCs. Read as DNA, the sequence is TGTGCCAGCAGCCTTGTTCTAGGGGGTGCCAAAAACATTCAGTACTTC. It is translated as CASSLVLGGAKNIQYF.